The clone carrying this T cell receptor (beta chain) was found many times. No antigen is known for it. The sample is drawn from a study of T cells in Graves' hyperthyroidism and ophthalmopathy. General study results and limits: The model made its ophthalmopathy prediction, and onset followed a median approximately six months later.

The germline CDR1 and CDR2 sequences are SGHRS and YFSETQ. Trimming shortened V by 2 bases and J by 1 base, and 12 bases separated the two germline ends. The CDR3 extends over 15 amino acids. The sample of blood was obtained at first hyperthyroidism diagnosis (before any ophthalmopathy symptoms). The investigators amplified TCR beta CDR3 regions from RNA transcripts. The primer set for the first-round RT-PCR of the TCR CDR3 was HTBI. TCRdb re-analysed the multiplex PCR reads in MiXCR, keeping a single row per CDR3 protein. The repertoire holds some 250,000 distinct CDR3 sequences, with roughly 15% as singletons.

Sequenced sample: blood. The clonotype was recovered from a woman aged 40 to 50 with Graves' hyperthyroidism that later progressed to Graves' ophthalmopathy. This chain joins TRBV5-1 and TRBJ1-1; D gene unclear. CDR3 amino acids: CASSFDAVGNTEAFF. In DNA form, the CDR3 reads TGCGCCAGCAGCTTCGATGCGGTGGGGAACACTGAAGCTTTCTTT.